The 2 T cell receptor beta chains reported below all come from one sample, sequenced in a study of cytomegalovirus exposure and HLA in healthy donors. Vbeta (60) and Jbeta (13) primers were used in the PCR. Sequencing used immunoSEQ multiplex PCR; TCRdb keeps in-frame clones, though not all of them. Its listing shows 96,000 or so clones. The sequenced material came from PBMCs. All receptors derive from a woman aged 25 to 39 in good health and CMV-seronegative.

The CDR3 bases are TGTGCCAGCAGCCCCATCCCGCGGGCTGGCTACACCTTC. This translates into CASSPIPRAGYTF. The chain uses TRBV11-2 and TRBJ1-2; D not certain. The V end was cut by 5 bases, the J end by 7 bases, with 14 bases between. The CDR3 runs to 13 residues. Germline values: CDR1 SGHAT, CDR2 FQNNGV.

The J gene is TRBJ2-5, the V gene TRBV25-1, with 9 bases fitting TRBD2. From germline, CDR1 is MGHDK and CDR2 SYGVNS. The ends lost 6 bases at V and 4 bases at J; junction bases unmatched: 18. CDR3 length: 18 residues. The CDR3 coding sequence is TGTGCCAGCAGACCTAGCGTTTTTGCGGGGGGGCCGGCAGAGACCCAGTACTTC. Translating gives CASRPSVFAGGPAETQYF.